The 9 T cell receptor beta chains below all came from one sample that was sequenced in a study of T cells in narcolepsy. Sequencing was performed with immunoSEQ multiplex PCR; in TCRdb, only in-frame clones are kept and a portion is missing. The sample includes tens of thousands of clones, 70% to 90% of them seen just once. Sequencing used CD45RA- memory CD4+ T cells from PBMCs. Receptors originate from a human donor with narcolepsy.

The V and J genes are TRBV7-9 and TRBJ2-4; no clear D gene. Germline V CDR1 and CDR2: SEHNR, FQNEAQ (reference sequence). This CDR3 is built from 14 residues. V dropped 0 bases and J dropped 3 bases, with 6 bases sitting between them. The CDR3: CASSLAAGKNIQYF. The DNA of the CDR3 is TGTGCCAGCAGCTTAGCGGCAGGCAAAAACATTCAGTACTTC.

The rearrangement joins TRBV9 to TRBJ1-1; the D is unclear. Trimming shortened V by 3 bases and J by 1 base, and 22 bases separated the two germline ends. From germline, CDR1 is SGDLS and CDR2 YYNGEE. This CDR3 contains 18 residues. CDR3 sequence reads: CASSEGPRVEQSNTEAFF. The DNA of the CDR3 is TGTGCCAGCAGCGAAGGCCCCCGAGTGGAGCAGTCGAACACTGAAGCTTTCTTT. The whole variable domain, remainder taken from reference TRBV9 and TRBJ1-1, is DSGVTQTPKHLITATGQRVTLRCSPRSGDLSVYWYQQSLDQGLQFLIQYYNGEERAKGNILERFSAQQFPDLHSELNLSSLELGDSALYFCASSEGPRVEQSNTEAFFGQGTRLTVV.

This chain links TRBV11-3 with TRBJ2-7; 10 bases match TRBD1. This CDR3 has 16 amino acids. Germline V CDR1 and CDR2: SGHNT, YENEEA. J gave up 0 bases and V 5 bases, and 7 bases lay outside the gene matches. The CDR3 DNA reads as TGTGCCAGCAGCACCTCCGGGACAGGGGTCTCCTACGAGCAGTACTTC. Protein product: CASSTSGTGVSYEQYF. The full variable domain, in which reference TRBV11-3 and TRBJ2-7 provide the parts outside the CDR3, is EAGVVQSPRYKIIEKKQPVAFWCNPISGHNTLYWYLQNLGQGPELLIRYENEEAVDDSQLPKDRFSAERLKGVDSTLKIQPAELGDSAVYLCASSTSGTGVSYEQYFGPGTRLTVT.

The V gene is TRBV7-9, the J gene TRBJ2-7; TRBD1 aligns across 10 bases. J lost 6 bases, V lost 5 bases, and 7 bases had no gene match. The germline CDR1 and CDR2 sequences are SEHNR and FQNEAQ (reference sequence). The CDR3 loop spans 14 amino acids. In DNA form, the CDR3 reads TGTGCCAGCAGCCCGGGACAGGGGCTGATCGAGCAGTACTTC. This encodes CASSPGQGLIEQYF.

The chain combines TRBV7-2 with TRBJ2-2, with 11 nucleotides matching TRBD1. This CDR3 region has 15 residues. The V gene's germline CDR1 is SGHTA and CDR2 FQGNSA. The junction had 5 bases not matched to a gene; V was cut back by 6 bases and J by 5 bases. The CDR3 protein is CASRTGTGGTGELFF. CDR3 nucleotide sequence: TGTGCCAGCAGGACCGGGACAGGGGGAACCGGGGAGCTGTTTTTT.

V usage is TRBV5-1 and J usage is TRBJ2-1; D is ambiguous. V lost 1 base, J lost 0 bases, and 11 bases lay in between. The germline gives CDR1 SGHRS, CDR2 YFSETQ. This CDR3 is built from 16 residues. The CDR3 loop reads CASSLKQPSSYNEQFF. The CDR3 region has the DNA TGCGCCAGCAGCTTGAAACAGCCGAGCTCCTACAATGAGCAGTTCTTC.

The chain joins TRBV4-3 to TRBJ2-1; D is unclear. There are 13 residues in the CDR3. Per germline, CDR1 LGHNA and CDR2 YSLEER. With 4 bases removed from V and 4 bases from J, the gap between germline ends came to 8 bases. The chain's CDR3 is CASSLAEYNEQFF. CDR3 DNA sequence: TGCGCCAGCAGCCTCGCAGAATACAATGAGCAGTTCTTC.

This rearrangement joins TRBV5-4 to TRBJ1-4; 7 positions match TRBD1. CDR1 is SGHNT, CDR2 YYREEE, per germline (reference sequence). The CDR3 loop spans 16 amino acids. V lost 2 bases to trimming and J lost 4 bases; unmatched junction nucleotides: 8. CDR3 nucleotides: TGTGCCAGCAGCTTAGGGGACAGAAGTGGTAATGAAAAACTGTTTTTT. This translates into CASSLGDRSGNEKLFF. Drawing the rest from reference TRBV5-4 and TRBJ1-4, the complete variable domain is ETGVTQSPTHLIKTRGQQVTLRCSSQSGHNTVSWYQQALGQGPQFIFQYYREEENGRGNFPPRFSGLQFPNYSSELNVNALELDDSALYLCASSLGDRSGNEKLFFGSGTQLSVL.

This clone came up a few times. The genes are TRBV4-3 and TRBJ1-5, with unresolved D. V was trimmed by 3 bases and J by 6 bases, leaving 12 bases between them. There are 14 residues in the CDR3. Germline V gene lookup returns CDR1 LGHNA and CDR2 YSLEER. The CDR3: CASSQGNAGQPQHF. In DNA form, the CDR3 reads TGCGCCAGCAGCCAGGGAAATGCGGGTCAGCCCCAGCATTTT.